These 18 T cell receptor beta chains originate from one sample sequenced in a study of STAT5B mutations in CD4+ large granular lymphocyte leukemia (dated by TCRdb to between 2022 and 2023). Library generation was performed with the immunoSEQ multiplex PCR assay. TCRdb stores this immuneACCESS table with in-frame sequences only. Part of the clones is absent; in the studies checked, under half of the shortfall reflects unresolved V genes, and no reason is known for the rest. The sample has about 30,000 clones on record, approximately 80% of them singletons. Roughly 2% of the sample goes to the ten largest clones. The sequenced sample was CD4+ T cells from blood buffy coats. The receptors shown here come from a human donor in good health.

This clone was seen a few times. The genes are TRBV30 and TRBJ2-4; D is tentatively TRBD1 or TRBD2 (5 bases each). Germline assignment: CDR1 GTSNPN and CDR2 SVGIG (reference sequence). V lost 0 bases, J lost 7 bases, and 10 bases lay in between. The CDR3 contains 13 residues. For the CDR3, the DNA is TGTGCCTGGAGTGTACAGTGGGGGAACATTCAGTACTTC. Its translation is CAWSVQWGNIQYF.

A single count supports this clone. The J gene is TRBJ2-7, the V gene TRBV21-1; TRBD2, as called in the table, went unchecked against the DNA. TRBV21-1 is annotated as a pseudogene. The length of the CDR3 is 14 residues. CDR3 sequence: CASSRLAGEAEQYF. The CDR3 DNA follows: TGTGCCAGCAGTAGACTAGCGGGAGAGGCCGAGCAGTACTTC.

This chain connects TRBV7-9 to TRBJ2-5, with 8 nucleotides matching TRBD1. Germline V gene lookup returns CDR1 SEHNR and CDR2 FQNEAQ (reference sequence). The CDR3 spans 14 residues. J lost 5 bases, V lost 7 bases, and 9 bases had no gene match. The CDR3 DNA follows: TGTGCCAGCACTCCGGGACAGGCGTTTGAGACCCAGTACTTC. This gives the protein CASTPGQAFETQYF.

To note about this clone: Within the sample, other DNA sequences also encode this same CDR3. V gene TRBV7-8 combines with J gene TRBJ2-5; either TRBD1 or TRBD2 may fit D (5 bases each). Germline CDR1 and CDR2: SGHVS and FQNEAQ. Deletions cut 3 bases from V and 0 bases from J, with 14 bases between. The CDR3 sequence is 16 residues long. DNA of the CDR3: TGTGCCAGCAGCTTCCCTGGGGGAGCCTACCAAGAGACCCAGTACTTC. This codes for CASSFPGGAYQETQYF.

The CDR3 DNA reads as TGTGCCAGCAGTGCCCGAGGGGCCGTCTACTCTGGGGCCAACGTCCTGACTTTC. Translated, it gives CASSARGAVYSGANVLTF. V and J are TRBV27 and TRBJ2-6, with D possibly called TRBD1 or TRBD2 (5 bases each). CDR1 and CDR2 (germline): MNHEY, SMNVEV (reference sequence). The CDR3 loop spans 18 amino acids. The V and J ends lost 5 bases and 0 bases respectively, with 17 bases between them.

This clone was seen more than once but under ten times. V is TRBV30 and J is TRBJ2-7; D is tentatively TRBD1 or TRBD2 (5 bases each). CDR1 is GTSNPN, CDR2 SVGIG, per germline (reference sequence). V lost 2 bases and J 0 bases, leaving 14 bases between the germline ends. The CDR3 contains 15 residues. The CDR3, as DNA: TGTGCCTGGAGTCCGAGGGGCCTAAGCTCCTACGAGCAGTACTTC. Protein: CAWSPRGLSSYEQYF.

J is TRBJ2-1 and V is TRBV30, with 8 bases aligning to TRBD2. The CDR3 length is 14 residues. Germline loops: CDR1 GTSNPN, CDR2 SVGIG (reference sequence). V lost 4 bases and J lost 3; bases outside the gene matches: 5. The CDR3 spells CAWKTGLGYNEQFF. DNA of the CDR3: TGTGCCTGGAAGACGGGACTAGGCTACAATGAGCAGTTCTTC.

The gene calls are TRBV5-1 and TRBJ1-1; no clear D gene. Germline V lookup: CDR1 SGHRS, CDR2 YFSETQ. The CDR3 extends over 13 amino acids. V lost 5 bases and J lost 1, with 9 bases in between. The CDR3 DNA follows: TGCGCCAGCAGGTCAGAGGCGAACACTGAAGCTTTCTTT. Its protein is CASRSEANTEAFF.

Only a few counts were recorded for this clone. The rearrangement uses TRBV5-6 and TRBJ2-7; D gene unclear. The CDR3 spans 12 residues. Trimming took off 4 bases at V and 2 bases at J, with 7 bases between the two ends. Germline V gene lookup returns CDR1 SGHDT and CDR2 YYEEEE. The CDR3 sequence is CASSRGTYEQYF. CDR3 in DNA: TGTGCCAGCAGCCGCGGTACCTACGAGCAGTACTTC.

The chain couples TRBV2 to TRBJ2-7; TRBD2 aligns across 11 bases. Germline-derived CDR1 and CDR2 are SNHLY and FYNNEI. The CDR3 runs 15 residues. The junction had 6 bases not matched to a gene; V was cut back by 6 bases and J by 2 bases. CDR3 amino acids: CASSPGLADTYEQYF. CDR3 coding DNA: TGTGCCAGCAGCCCGGGACTAGCGGATACCTACGAGCAGTACTTC.

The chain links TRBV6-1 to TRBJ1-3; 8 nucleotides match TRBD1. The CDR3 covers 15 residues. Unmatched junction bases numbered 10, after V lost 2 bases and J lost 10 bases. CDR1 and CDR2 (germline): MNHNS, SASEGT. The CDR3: CASSESWTGYTTIYF. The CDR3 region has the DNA TGTGCCAGCAGTGAATCTTGGACAGGGTATACTACCATATATTTT.

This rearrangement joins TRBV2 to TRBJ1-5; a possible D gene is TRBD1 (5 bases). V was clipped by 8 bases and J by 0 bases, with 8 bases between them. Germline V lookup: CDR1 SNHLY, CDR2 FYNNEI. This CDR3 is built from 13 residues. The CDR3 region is CASGRDSNQPQHF. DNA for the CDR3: TGTGCCAGCGGCAGGGATAGCAATCAGCCCCAGCATTTT. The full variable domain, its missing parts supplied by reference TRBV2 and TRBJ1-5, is EPEVTQTPSHQVTQMGQEVILRCVPISNHLYFYWYRQILGQKVEFLVSFYNNEISEKSEIFDDQFSVERPDGSNFTLKIRSTKLEDSAMYFCASGRDSNQPQHFGDGTRLSIL.

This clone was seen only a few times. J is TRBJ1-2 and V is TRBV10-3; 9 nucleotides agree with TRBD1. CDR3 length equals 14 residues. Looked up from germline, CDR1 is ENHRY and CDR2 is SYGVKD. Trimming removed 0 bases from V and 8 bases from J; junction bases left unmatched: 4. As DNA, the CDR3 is TGTGCCATCAGTGAGTCAGGGACAGGGTACGGCTACACCTTC. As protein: CAISESGTGYGYTF.

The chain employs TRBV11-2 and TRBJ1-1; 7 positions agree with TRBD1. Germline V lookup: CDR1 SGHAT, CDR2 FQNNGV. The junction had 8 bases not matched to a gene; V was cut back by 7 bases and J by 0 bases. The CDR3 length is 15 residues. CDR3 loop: CASNRGDSMNTEAFF. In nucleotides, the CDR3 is TGTGCCAGCAACCGAGGGGACAGTATGAACACTGAAGCTTTCTTT.

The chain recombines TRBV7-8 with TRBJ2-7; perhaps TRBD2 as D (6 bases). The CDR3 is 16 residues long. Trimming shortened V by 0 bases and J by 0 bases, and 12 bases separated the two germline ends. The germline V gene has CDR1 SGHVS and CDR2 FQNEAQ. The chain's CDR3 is CASSLAPGVLSYEQYF. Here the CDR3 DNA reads TGTGCCAGCAGCTTAGCACCGGGAGTTCTCTCCTACGAGCAGTACTTC. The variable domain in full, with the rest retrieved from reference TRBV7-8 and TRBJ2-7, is GAGVSQSPRYKVAKRGQDVALRCDPISGHVSLFWYQQALGQGPEFLTYFQNEAQLDKSGLPSDRFFAERPEGSVSTLKIQRTQQEDSAVYLCASSLAPGVLSYEQYFGPGTRLTVT.

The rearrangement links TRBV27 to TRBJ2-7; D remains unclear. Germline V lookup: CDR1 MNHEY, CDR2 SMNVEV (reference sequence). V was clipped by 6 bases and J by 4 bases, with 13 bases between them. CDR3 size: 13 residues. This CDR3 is CASSTTPNYEQYF. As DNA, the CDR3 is TGTGCCAGCAGCACCACCCCCAATTACGAGCAGTACTTC.

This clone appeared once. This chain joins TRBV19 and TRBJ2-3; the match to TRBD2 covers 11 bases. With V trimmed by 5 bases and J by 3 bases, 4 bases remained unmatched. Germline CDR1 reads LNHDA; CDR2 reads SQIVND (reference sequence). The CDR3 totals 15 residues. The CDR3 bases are TGTGCCAGTAGTCCGACTAGCGGGAAGACAGATACGCAGTATTTT. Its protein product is CASSPTSGKTDTQYF.

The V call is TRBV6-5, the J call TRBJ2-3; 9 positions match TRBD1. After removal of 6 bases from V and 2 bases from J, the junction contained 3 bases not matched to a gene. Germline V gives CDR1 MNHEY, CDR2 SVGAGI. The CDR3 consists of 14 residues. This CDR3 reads CASRGQGFTDTQYF. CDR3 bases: TGTGCCAGCAGAGGACAGGGGTTCACAGATACGCAGTATTTT.